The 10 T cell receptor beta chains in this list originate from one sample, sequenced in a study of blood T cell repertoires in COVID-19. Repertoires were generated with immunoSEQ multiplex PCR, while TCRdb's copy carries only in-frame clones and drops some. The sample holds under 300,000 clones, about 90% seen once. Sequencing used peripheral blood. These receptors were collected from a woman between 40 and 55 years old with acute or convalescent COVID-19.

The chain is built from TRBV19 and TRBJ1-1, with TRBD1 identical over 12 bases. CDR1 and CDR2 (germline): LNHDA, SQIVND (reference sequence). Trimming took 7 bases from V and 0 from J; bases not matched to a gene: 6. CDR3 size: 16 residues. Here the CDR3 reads CASTRGTGGVNTEAFF. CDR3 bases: TGTGCCAGTACCCGGGGGACAGGGGGCGTGAACACTGAAGCTTTCTTT.

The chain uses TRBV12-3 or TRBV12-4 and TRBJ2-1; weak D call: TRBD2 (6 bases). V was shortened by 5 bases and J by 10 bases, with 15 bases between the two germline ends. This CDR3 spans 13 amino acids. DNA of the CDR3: TGTGCCAGCAGTCTGGGTCGGAGGGGCGAGCAGTTCTTC. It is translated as CASSLGRRGEQFF.

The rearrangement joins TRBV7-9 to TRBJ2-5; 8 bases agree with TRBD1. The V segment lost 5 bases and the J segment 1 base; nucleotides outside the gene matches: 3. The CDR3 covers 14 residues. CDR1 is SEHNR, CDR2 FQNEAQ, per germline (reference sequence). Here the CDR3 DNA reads TGTGCCAGCAGCCCCGGGACAGGCCAAGAGACCCAGTACTTC. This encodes CASSPGTGQETQYF.

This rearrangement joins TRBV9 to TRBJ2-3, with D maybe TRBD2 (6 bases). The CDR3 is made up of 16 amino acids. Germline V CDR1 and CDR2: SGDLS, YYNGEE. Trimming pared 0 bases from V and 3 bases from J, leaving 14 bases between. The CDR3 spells CASSVAGAGMTDTQYF. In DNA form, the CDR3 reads TGTGCCAGCAGCGTAGCGGGAGCGGGTATGACAGATACGCAGTATTTT.

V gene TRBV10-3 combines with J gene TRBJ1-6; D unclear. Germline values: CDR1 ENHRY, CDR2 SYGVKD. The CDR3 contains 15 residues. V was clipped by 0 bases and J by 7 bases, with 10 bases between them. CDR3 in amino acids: CAISESANINSPLHF. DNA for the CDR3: TGTGCCATCAGTGAGTCGGCCAATATCAATTCACCCCTCCACTTT.

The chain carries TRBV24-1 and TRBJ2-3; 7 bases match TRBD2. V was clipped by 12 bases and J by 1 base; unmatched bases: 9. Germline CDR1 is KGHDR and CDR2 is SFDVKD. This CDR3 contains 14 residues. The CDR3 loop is CASSSGGGTDTQYF. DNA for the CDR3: TGTGCCTCAAGCTCGGGGGGTGGCACAGATACGCAGTATTTT.

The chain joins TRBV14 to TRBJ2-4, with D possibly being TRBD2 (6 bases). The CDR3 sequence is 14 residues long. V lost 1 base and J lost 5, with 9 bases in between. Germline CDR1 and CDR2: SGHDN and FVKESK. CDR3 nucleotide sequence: TGTGCCAGCAGCCAAGGGGGACTCGAAAACATTCAGTACTTC. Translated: CASSQGGLENIQYF.

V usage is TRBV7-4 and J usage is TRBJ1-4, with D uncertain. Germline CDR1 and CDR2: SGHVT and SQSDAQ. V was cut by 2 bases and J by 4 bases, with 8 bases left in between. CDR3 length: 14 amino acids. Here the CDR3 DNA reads TGTGCCAGCAGCTTACAACAGTATAATGAAAAACTGTTTTTT. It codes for CASSLQQYNEKLFF.

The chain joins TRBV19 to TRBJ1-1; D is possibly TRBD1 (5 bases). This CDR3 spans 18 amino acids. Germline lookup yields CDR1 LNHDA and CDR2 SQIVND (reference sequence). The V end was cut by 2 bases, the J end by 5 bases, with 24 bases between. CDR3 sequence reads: CASSIQHRDSHGKTEAFF. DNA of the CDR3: TGTGCCAGTAGTATACAACACCGGGACTCACATGGGAAAACTGAAGCTTTCTTT.

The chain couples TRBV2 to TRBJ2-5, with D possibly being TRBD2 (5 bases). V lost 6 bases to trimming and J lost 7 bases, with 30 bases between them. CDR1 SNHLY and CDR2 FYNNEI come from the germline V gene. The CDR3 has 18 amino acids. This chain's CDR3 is CASSEIAIPGTQASTQYF. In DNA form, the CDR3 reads TGTGCCAGCAGCGAAATAGCAATTCCGGGAACCCAGGCTTCGACCCAGTACTTC.